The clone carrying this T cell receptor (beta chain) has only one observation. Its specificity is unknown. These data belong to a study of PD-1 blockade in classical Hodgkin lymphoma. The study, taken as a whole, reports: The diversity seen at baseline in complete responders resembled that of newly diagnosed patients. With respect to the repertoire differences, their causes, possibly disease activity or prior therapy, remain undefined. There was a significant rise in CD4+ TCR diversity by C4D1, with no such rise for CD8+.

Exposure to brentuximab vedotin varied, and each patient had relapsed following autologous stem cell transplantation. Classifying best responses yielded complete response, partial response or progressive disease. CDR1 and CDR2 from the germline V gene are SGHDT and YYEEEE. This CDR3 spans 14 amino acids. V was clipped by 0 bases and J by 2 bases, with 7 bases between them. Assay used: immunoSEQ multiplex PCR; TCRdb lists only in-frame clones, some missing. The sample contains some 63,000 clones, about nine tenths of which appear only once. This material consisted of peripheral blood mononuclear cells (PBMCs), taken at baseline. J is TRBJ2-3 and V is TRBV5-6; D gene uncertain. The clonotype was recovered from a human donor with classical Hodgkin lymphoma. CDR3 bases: TGTGCCAGCAGCTTGGGGCTATTCACAGATACGCAGTATTTT. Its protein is CASSLGLFTDTQYF.